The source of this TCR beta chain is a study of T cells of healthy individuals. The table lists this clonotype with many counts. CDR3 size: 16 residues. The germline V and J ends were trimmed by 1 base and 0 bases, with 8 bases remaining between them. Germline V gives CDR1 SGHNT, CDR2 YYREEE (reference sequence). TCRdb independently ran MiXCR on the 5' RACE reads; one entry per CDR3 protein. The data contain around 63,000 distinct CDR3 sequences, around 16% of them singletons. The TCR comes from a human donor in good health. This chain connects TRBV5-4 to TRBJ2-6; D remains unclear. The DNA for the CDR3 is TGTGCCAGCAGCTTGTCAGCGAGCTCTGGGGCCAACGTCCTGACTTTC. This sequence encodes CASSLSASSGANVLTF.